A single sample is the source of the 11 T cell receptor beta chains below, sequenced in a study of cytotoxic CD8 clonotypes in ibrutinib-treated CLL. Some clones are missing from TCRdb's copy, which holds only in-frame ones; the method was immunoSEQ multiplex PCR. The table includes about 22,000 clones, roughly four fifths detected once. The starting material was PBMCs, obtained before ibrutinib treatment. Every receptor here comes from a human donor with chronic lymphocytic leukemia.

The chain links TRBV30 to TRBJ1-1; possibly TRBD1 for D (6 bases). Trimming shortened V by 0 bases and J by 6 bases, and 17 bases separated the two germline ends. This CDR3 contains 15 residues. Germline-derived CDR1 and CDR2 are GTSNPN and SVGIG (reference sequence). The CDR3 nucleotides read TGTGCCTGGAGTGTATGGTTGACAGGAAAGGCTGAAGCTTTCTTT. Residues: CAWSVWLTGKAEAFF.

This clone was seen only a few times. The chain employs TRBV5-6 and TRBJ1-2, with D unclear. Germline V CDR1 and CDR2: SGHDT, YYEEEE. Trimming removed 4 bases at V and 2 bases at J, with 9 bases between. CDR3 length: 13 amino acids. The CDR3 is CASSPLRNYGYTF. DNA for the CDR3: TGTGCCAGCAGCCCTTTACGCAACTATGGCTACACCTTC.

This clone has a single count. This sequence joins TRBV7-6 and TRBJ2-5; D uncertain. CDR1 and CDR2 (germline): SGHVS, FNYEAQ. The CDR3 is made up of 13 amino acids. V lost 6 bases and J lost 2, with 10 bases in between. CDR3: CASSPTQQETQYF. In DNA form, the CDR3 reads TGTGCCAGCAGTCCGACTCAACAAGAGACCCAGTACTTC. Complete variable domain (other parts from reference TRBV7-6 and TRBJ2-5): GAGVSQSPRYKVTKRGQDVALRCDPISGHVSLYWYRQALGQGPEFLTYFNYEAQQDKSGLPNDRFSAERPEGSISTLTIQRTEQRDSAMYRCASSPTQQETQYFGPGTRLLVL.

The J gene is TRBJ1-5, the V gene TRBV7-9; 9 bases are a match to TRBD1. Germline V gene lookup returns CDR1 SEHNR and CDR2 FQNEAQ (reference sequence). The CDR3 sequence is 15 residues long. With V trimmed by 9 bases and J by 6 bases, 12 bases remained unmatched. The CDR3 region is CASRRQGQGTQPQHF. The DNA for the CDR3 is TGTGCCAGTCGACGCCAAGGACAGGGGACTCAGCCCCAGCATTTT.

The chain couples TRBV6-1 to TRBJ2-3, with D possibly matching TRBD2 (6 bases). V dropped 4 bases and J dropped 2 bases, with 19 bases sitting between them. Germline-derived CDR1 and CDR2 are MNHNS and SASEGT. There are 17 residues in the CDR3. CDR3 sequence reads: CASSVPRDFNSTDTQYF. For the CDR3, the DNA is TGTGCCAGCAGTGTACCCCGGGACTTTAATTCCACAGATACGCAGTATTTT.

The genes are TRBV28 and TRBJ1-4; TRBD1 agrees at 10 bases. The germline gives CDR1 MDHEN, CDR2 SYDVKM. This CDR3 has 15 residues. The trim removed 5 bases at V and 0 bases at J, leaving 0 bases unmatched. CDR3 coding DNA: TGTGCCAGCAGTGGGACAGGGGCAACTAATGAAAAACTGTTTTTT. This translates into CASSGTGATNEKLFF.

The chain has TRBV7-2 and TRBJ2-5; D perhaps matches TRBD1 (5 bases). CDR3 length: 17 amino acids. Germline-derived CDR1 and CDR2 are SGHTA and FQGNSA. V was shortened by 1 base and J by 3 bases, with 18 bases between the two germline ends. The CDR3 spells CASSLVHGATAEETQYF. The CDR3 DNA follows: TGTGCCAGCAGCTTAGTCCATGGGGCAACCGCGGAAGAGACCCAGTACTTC.

The chain is built from TRBV5-1 and TRBJ1-2; possibly TRBD1 for D (6 bases). Germline V gene lookup returns CDR1 SGHRS and CDR2 YFSETQ. V shed 7 bases and J shed 8 bases, with 15 bases lying between them. There are 12 residues in the CDR3. The CDR3 here is CASHRGGYGYTF. The CDR3 nucleotides are TGCGCCAGCCATCGAGGGGGGTACGGCTACACCTTC.

CDR3 amino acids: CASSSTGLAGGYNEQFF. The CDR3 DNA is TGTGCCAGCAGCTCAACGGGACTAGCGGGGGGGTACAATGAGCAGTTCTTC. The chain carries TRBV7-2 and TRBJ2-1; 16 bases fit TRBD2. Germline V CDR1 and CDR2: SGHTA, FQGNSA. Germline trimming cut 4 bases from V and 4 bases from J; bases unmatched to any gene: 4. This CDR3 region has 17 residues.

This chain links TRBV7-2 with TRBJ1-1; D is ambiguous. Germline lookup yields CDR1 SGHTA and CDR2 FQGNSA. CDR3 length: 13 amino acids. V lost 1 base to trimming and J lost 4 bases, with 7 bases between them. The CDR3: CASSLVMATEAFF. CDR3 sequence (DNA): TGTGCCAGCAGCTTAGTCATGGCCACTGAAGCTTTCTTT.

DNA for the CDR3: TGTGCCAGCAGTGCACGACAGAACACTGAAGCTTTCTTT. Translated: CASSARQNTEAFF. This rearrangement joins TRBV6-4 to TRBJ1-1; no firm D call. Between the trimmed V and J ends, which lost 4 bases and 1 base, there was a span of 7 bases. This CDR3 is 13 amino acids long. The germline gives CDR1 MRHNA, CDR2 SNTAGT.